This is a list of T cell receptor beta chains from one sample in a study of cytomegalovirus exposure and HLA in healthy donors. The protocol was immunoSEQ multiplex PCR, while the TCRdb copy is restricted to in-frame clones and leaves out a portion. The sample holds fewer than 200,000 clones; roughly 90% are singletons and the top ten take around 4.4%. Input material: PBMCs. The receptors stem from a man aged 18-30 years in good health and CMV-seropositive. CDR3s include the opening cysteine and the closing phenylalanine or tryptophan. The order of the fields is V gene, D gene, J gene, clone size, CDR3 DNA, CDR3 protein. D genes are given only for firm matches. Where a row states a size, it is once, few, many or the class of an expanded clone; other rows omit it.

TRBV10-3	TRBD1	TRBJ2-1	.	TGTGCCATCAGTGAGAGACAGGGCTCCTTGAACAATGAGCAGTTCTTC	CAISERQGSLNNEQFF
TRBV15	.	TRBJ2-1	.	TGTGCCACCAGCATACAGGGCGTTGGAAAATTCACCTACAATGAGCAGTTCTTC	CATSIQGVGKFTYNEQFF
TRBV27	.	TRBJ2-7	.	TGTGCCAGCAGCTGGGCGGGACGAGTATCCTACGAGCAGTACTTC	CASSWAGRVSYEQYF
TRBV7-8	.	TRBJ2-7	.	TGTGCCAGCAGCTTTAGCCGAGGTTCGAACGGCGAGCAGTACTTC	CASSFSRGSNGEQYF
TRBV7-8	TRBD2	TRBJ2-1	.	TGTGCCAGCAGCCCGCCGGGGGTAGCGGGACCTGAGCAGTTCTTC	CASSPPGVAGPEQFF
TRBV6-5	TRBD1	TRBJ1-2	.	TGTGCCAGCAGTGCAGGGGGAGGTGGCTATGGCTACACCTTC	CASSAGGGGYGYTF
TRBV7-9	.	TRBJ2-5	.	TGTGCCAGCAGCTTACCGGGACTCCCCCAAGAGACCCAGTACTTC	CASSLPGLPQETQYF
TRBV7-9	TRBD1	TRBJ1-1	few	TGTGCCAGCAGCCTGCGGGGACAGGGCGTGAACACTGAAGCTTTCTTT	CASSLRGQGVNTEAFF
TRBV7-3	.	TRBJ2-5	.	TGTGCCAGCAGCTTAAGCAGGGACCAAGAGACCCAGTACTTC	CASSLSRDQETQYF
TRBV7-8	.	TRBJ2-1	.	TGTGCCAGCACCGAGATGGGCGGGACGGCGAGCTCCTACAATGAGCAGTTCTTC	CASTEMGGTASSYNEQFF
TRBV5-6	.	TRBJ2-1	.	TGTGCCAGCAGCTTGATCAGGAACAATGAGCAGTTCTTC	CASSLIRNNEQFF
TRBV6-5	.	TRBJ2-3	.	TGTGCCAGCAGTTACTCGAGGGCTTTTATAACAGATACGCAGTATTTT	CASSYSRAFITDTQYF
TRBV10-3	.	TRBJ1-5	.	TGTGCCATCAGTAAAACGGGGGAGGCGAGGAATCAGCCCCAGCATTTT	CAISKTGEARNQPQHF
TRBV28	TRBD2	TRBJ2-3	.	TGTGCCAGCAGTCCAGGACTAGTTGGCACAGATACGCAGTATTTT	CASSPGLVGTDTQYF
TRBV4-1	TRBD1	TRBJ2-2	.	TGCGCCAGCAGCCAAGGATTCGGACAGGCTACCGGGGAGCTGTTTTTT	CASSQGFGQATGELFF
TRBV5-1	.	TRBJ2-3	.	TGCGCCAGCAGCCTCGGGACTTTTGGCACAGATACGCAGTATTTT	CASSLGTFGTDTQYF
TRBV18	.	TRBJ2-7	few	TGTGCCAGCTCACAACAGGGCGCCTACGAGCAGTACTTC	CASSQQGAYEQYF
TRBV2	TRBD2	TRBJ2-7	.	TGTGCCAGCAGGGCTACTAGCGGGAGGGCCCCCTACGAGCAGTACTTC	CASRATSGRAPYEQYF
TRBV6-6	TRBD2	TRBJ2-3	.	TGTGCCAGCAGTACAGAAGCGGGAGGGCCCGAAGATACGCAGTATTTT	CASSTEAGGPEDTQYF
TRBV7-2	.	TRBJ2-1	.	TGTGCCAGCAGCTTAGGCCAGGGGACCTACAATGAGCAGTTCTTC	CASSLGQGTYNEQFF
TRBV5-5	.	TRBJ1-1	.	TGTGCCAGCAGCTTTCAGGGTGGCACTGAAGCTTTCTTT	CASSFQGGTEAFF
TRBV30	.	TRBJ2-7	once	TGTGCCTGGAGTATCGCAGGGCCCTCCTACGAGCAGTACTTC	CAWSIAGPSYEQYF
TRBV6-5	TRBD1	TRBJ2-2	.	TGTGCCAGCAGTCAGGGGGTGACCGCAGGGGAGCTGTTTTTT	CASSQGVTAGELFF
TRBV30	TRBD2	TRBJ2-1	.	TGTGCCTCCGTTGAGTGCGGGAGGGGAAATGAGCAGTTCTTC	CASVECGRGNEQFF
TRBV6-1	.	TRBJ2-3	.	TGTGCCAGCAGTGAGTTCCGGGTTACAAGCACAGATACGCAGTATTTT	CASSEFRVTSTDTQYF
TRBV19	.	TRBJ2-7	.	TGTGCCAGTAGTATCTCCCCTAGCGAGCAGTACTTC	CASSISPSEQYF
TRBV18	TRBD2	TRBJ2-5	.	TGTGCCAGCTCACCACCGATCGGGAGGCCTGGTGGAGAGACCCAGTACTTC	CASSPPIGRPGGETQYF
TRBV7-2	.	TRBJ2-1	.	TGTGCCAGCAGCTTAGACCCCTTCTCGCCACCCGGGGAGCAGTTCTTC	CASSLDPFSPPGEQFF
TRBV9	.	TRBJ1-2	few	TGTGCCAGCTCCCCCCGGGGGATCGGGTCTGGCTACACCTTC	CASSPRGIGSGYTF
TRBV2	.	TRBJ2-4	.	TGTGCCAGCAGTGAATCGGGAGCCAAAAACATTCAGTACTTC	CASSESGAKNIQYF
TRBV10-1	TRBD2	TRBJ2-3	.	TGCGCCAGCGTTCCCCGGGGAGGGCCCACAGATACGCAGTATTTT	CASVPRGGPTDTQYF
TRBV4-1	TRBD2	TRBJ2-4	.	TGCGCCAGCAGCCAAGGGCTAGCGGGAGGGTTGACCAAAAACATTCAGTACTTC	CASSQGLAGGLTKNIQYF
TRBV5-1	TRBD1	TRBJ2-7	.	TGCGCCAGCAGCTTGGGACAGGGTTTCTACGAGCAGTACTTC	CASSLGQGFYEQYF
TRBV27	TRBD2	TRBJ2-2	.	TGTGCCAGCAGTTTCCAAGGACTAGCGGGAGGCCCCGGGGAGCTGTTTTTT	CASSFQGLAGGPGELFF
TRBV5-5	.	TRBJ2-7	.	TGTGCCAGCAGCTGGGGGGTACTGGGGGAGCAGTACTTC	CASSWGVLGEQYF
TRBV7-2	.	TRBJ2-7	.	TGTGCCAGCAGCTTAGCGGGCCACTACGAGCAGTACTTC	CASSLAGHYEQYF
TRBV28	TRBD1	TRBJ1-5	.	TGTGCCAGCAGCACAGGGGGCCGCAATCAGCCCCAGCATTTT	CASSTGGRNQPQHF
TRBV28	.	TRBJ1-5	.	TGTGCCAGCAGTTATCGTGGGGCAGGGTACCAGCCCCAGCATTTT	CASSYRGAGYQPQHF
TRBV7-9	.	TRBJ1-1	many	TGTGCCAGCAGTCCCAGGGACACTGAAGCTTTCTTT	CASSPRDTEAFF
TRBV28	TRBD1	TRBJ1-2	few	TGTGCCAGCAGTTCTAGCCTCGGGACAGGGGTCGGCTACACCTTC	CASSSSLGTGVGYTF
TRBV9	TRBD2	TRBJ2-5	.	TGTGCCAGCAGCGTGGGACTAGCGGGAGTTGGGCAAGAGACCCAGTACTTC	CASSVGLAGVGQETQYF
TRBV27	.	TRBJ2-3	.	TGTGCCAGCAGTTTATGGCCCTCCGGGGATACGCAGTATTTT	CASSLWPSGDTQYF
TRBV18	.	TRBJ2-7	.	TGTGCCAGCTCACCACCGAGCTTACGGAGTAGTAGCGAGCAGTACTTC	CASSPPSLRSSSEQYF
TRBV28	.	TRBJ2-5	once	TGTGCCAGCAGTTCTGAGAATTTACAAGAGACCCAGTACTTC	CASSSENLQETQYF
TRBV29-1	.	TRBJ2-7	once	TGCAGCGTTGAAGAGGACACTTCCTACGAGCAGTACTTC	CSVEEDTSYEQYF
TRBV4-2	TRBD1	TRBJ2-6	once	TGTGCCAGCAGCCAAGGACAGGGGGCAAACTCTGGGGCCAACGTCCTGACTTTC	CASSQGQGANSGANVLTF
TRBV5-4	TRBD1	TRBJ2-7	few	TGTGCCAGCAGCCGTGCGGGACAGGGGCTATACGAGCAGTACTTC	CASSRAGQGLYEQYF
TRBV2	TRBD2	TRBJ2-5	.	TGTGCCAGCCCCGGCGGGAGGGCTCTCCAAGAGACCCAGTACTTC	CASPGGRALQETQYF
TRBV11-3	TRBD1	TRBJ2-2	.	TGTGCCAGCAGCCCGCCAACAGGGGACCCCGCGAACACCGGGGAGCTGTTTTTT	CASSPPTGDPANTGELFF
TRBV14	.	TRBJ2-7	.	TGTGCCAGCAGCCAAGCCCCTAAGTCCTACGAGCAGTACTTC	CASSQAPKSYEQYF
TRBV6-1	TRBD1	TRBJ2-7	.	TGTGCCAGCAGTTCGGGACAGAGCCACTACGAGCAGTACTTC	CASSSGQSHYEQYF
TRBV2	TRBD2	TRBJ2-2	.	TGTGCCAGCAGTTCCTTGACTAGCGGAAACACCGGGGAGCTGTTTTTT	CASSSLTSGNTGELFF
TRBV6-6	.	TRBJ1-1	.	TGTGCCAGCAGTTATCAGAGGGCCGCGGGGACTGAAGCTTTCTTT	CASSYQRAAGTEAFF
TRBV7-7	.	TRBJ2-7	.	TGTGCTAGCAGCTTAGCTCGGAGGTTATGTAACTTC	CASSLARRLCNF
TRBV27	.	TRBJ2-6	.	TGTGCCAGCAGTCCCGACACTTCTGGGGCCAACGTCCTGACTTTC	CASSPDTSGANVLTF
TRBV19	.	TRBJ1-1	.	TGTGCCAGTAGTATAGACCCAGGGGTGAACACTGAAGCTTTCTTT	CASSIDPGVNTEAFF
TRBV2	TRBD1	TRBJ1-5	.	TGTGCCAGCAGTGGTAGGACAGGGGGCGGCAATCAGCCCCAGCATTTT	CASSGRTGGGNQPQHF